This T cell receptor beta chain stems from a study of blood T cell repertoires in COVID-19. Study-level information: The analysed material was cDNA or gDNA that came from T cells, B-cell-depleted T cells, or PBMCs.

Germline CDR1 is SGHNT and CDR2 is YENEEA. There are 14 residues in the CDR3. The junction had 6 bases not matched to a gene; V was cut back by 5 bases and J by 7 bases. The age range of participants was about 18 to 90 years, with residence in more than 20 US areas. Profiled with immunoSEQ multiplex PCR; TCRdb holds only in-frame clones, not every one. The repertoire has 150,000 to 200,000 clones, less than 90% of them found once; the top ten carry under 4%. This chain uses TRBV11-3 with TRBJ1-1; TRBD1 agrees at 11 bases. This receptor was obtained from a woman aged 30 to 39 who had been exposed to COVID-19. Sequencing input: PBMCs or T cells enriched from blood (not recorded which). The CDR3 sequence is CASSRGQGVDEAFF. In DNA form, the CDR3 reads TGTGCCAGCAGCCGGGGACAGGGGGTGGATGAAGCTTTCTTT.